Listed below are T cell receptor beta chains from one sample, sequenced in a study of T cells in Graves' hyperthyroidism and ophthalmopathy. TCRdb fed the multiplex PCR reads into MiXCR, producing one record per CDR3 protein. Among about 380,000 distinct CDR3 sequences, around a sixth were seen once, and the ten largest hold over 35%. Sequenced: blood. Receptors were obtained from a young man with Graves' ophthalmopathy. CDR3s include the opening cysteine and the closing phenylalanine or tryptophan. Each record gives: J gene, V gene, clone size, D gene, CDR3 DNA, CDR3 protein. The D gene is left open where the match is weak. Clone size, where shown, is once, few, many, or a class for clones that have expanded.

j_call: TRBJ2-7
v_call: TRBV28
clone_size: -
d_call: TRBD1
cdr3_nt: TGTGCCAGCAGTAATAACAGGGGTGTGCAGTACTTC
cdr3_aa: CASSNNRGVQYF

j_call: TRBJ2-7
v_call: TRBV20-1
clone_size: many
d_call: TRBD1
cdr3_nt: TGCAGTGCTAGAGCCCCTGGAACAGGGGGCCGCGAGCAGTACTTC
cdr3_aa: CSARAPGTGGREQYF

j_call: TRBJ2-7
v_call: TRBV7-9
clone_size: -
d_call: TRBD2
cdr3_nt: TGTGCCAGCAGCTCCCAGGGGATGGCGGGGGGGCTAGACGAGCAGTACTTC
cdr3_aa: CASSSQGMAGGLDEQYF

j_call: TRBJ1-4
v_call: TRBV6-1
clone_size: many
d_call: -
cdr3_nt: TGTGCCAGCAGTGAAACCGCCGCCAGTGAAAAACTGTTTTTT
cdr3_aa: CASSETAASEKLFF

j_call: TRBJ2-6
v_call: TRBV4-1
clone_size: -
d_call: -
cdr3_nt: TGCGCCAGCAGCCAAACGGGACGGATCAGCTCTGGGGCCAACGTCCTGACTTTC
cdr3_aa: CASSQTGRISSGANVLTF

j_call: TRBJ1-4
v_call: TRBV28
clone_size: few
d_call: -
cdr3_nt: TGTGCCAGCTCCCCGGGAGGAAAACTGTTTTTT
cdr3_aa: CASSPGGKLFF

j_call: TRBJ2-7
v_call: TRBV5-1
clone_size: many
d_call: TRBD1
cdr3_nt: TGCGCCAGCAGTCTCACTCCAGGGGGCCAATACGAGCAGTACTTC
cdr3_aa: CASSLTPGGQYEQYF

j_call: TRBJ1-2
v_call: TRBV5-1
clone_size: many
d_call: TRBD1
cdr3_nt: TGCGCCAGCAGCCCGGCAGGGGGCCTCTATGGCTACACCTTC
cdr3_aa: CASSPAGGLYGYTF

j_call: TRBJ1-2
v_call: TRBV10-3
clone_size: -
d_call: TRBD1
cdr3_nt: TGTGCCATCAGTGAGTCAATTGGGGGACAGACATTATATGGCTACACCTTC
cdr3_aa: CAISESIGGQTLYGYTF

j_call: TRBJ1-5
v_call: TRBV5-1
clone_size: many
d_call: -
cdr3_nt: TGCGCCAGCAGCCGTGACGGGCCTAGCAATCAGCCCCAGCATTTT
cdr3_aa: CASSRDGPSNQPQHF

j_call: TRBJ2-1
v_call: TRBV9
clone_size: many
d_call: -
cdr3_nt: TGTGCCAGCAGCGTAGTAGGTCAGGGGTACAATGAGCAGTTCTTC
cdr3_aa: CASSVVGQGYNEQFF

j_call: TRBJ2-3
v_call: TRBV5-1
clone_size: many
d_call: -
cdr3_nt: TGCGCCAGCAGCTTGGAAGTCAGGAGTAGCACAGATACGCAGTATTTT
cdr3_aa: CASSLEVRSSTDTQYF

j_call: TRBJ1-6
v_call: TRBV5-1
clone_size: few
d_call: -
cdr3_nt: TGCGCCAGCAGCTCCCTGGGTGGGGGGGATTCACCCCTCCACTTT
cdr3_aa: CASSSLGGGDSPLHF

j_call: TRBJ1-5
v_call: TRBV5-4
clone_size: many
d_call: -
cdr3_nt: TGTGCCAGCGGACAAGACAATCAGCCCCAGCATTTT
cdr3_aa: CASGQDNQPQHF

j_call: TRBJ2-1
v_call: TRBV20-1
clone_size: -
d_call: -
cdr3_nt: TGCAGTGCTAGAGATCTTAGCTGGGGGCACAATGAGCAGTTCTTC
cdr3_aa: CSARDLSWGHNEQFF

j_call: TRBJ1-5
v_call: TRBV2
clone_size: many
d_call: -
cdr3_nt: TGTGCCAGCACCCCGTGGGGGACCAATCAGCCCCAGCATTTT
cdr3_aa: CASTPWGTNQPQHF

j_call: TRBJ2-4
v_call: TRBV12-3/TRBV12-4
clone_size: -
d_call: -
cdr3_nt: TGTGCCAGCAGTTTAGATCTAGACAGTCTAGCCAAAAACATTCAGTACTTC
cdr3_aa: CASSLDLDSLAKNIQYF

j_call: TRBJ2-1
v_call: TRBV15
clone_size: few
d_call: -
cdr3_nt: TGTGCCACCAGCAGAGAGGGGATCAACTACAATGAGCAGTTCTTC
cdr3_aa: CATSREGINYNEQFF

j_call: TRBJ2-1
v_call: TRBV27
clone_size: -
d_call: TRBD1
cdr3_nt: TGTGCCAGCAGCGGGGGTGGACAGGGGGCCTACAATGAGCAGTTCTTC
cdr3_aa: CASSGGGQGAYNEQFF

j_call: TRBJ1-2
v_call: TRBV7-8
clone_size: many
d_call: -
cdr3_nt: TGTGCCAGCAGCGTCGGGCAGAACTATGGCTACACCTTC
cdr3_aa: CASSVGQNYGYTF

j_call: TRBJ1-1
v_call: TRBV11-1
clone_size: many
d_call: TRBD1
cdr3_nt: TGTGCCAGCAGCCCGAAGACAGGGTTCACTGAAGCTTTCTTT
cdr3_aa: CASSPKTGFTEAFF

j_call: TRBJ1-5
v_call: TRBV7-8
clone_size: -
d_call: -
cdr3_nt: TGTGCCAGCAGCCCCCGGACAGTTAGTAACCAGCCCCAGCATTTT
cdr3_aa: CASSPRTVSNQPQHF

j_call: TRBJ2-7
v_call: TRBV12-3/TRBV12-4
clone_size: medium-sized
d_call: TRBD1
cdr3_nt: TGTGCCAGCAGTTTGGGACAGGGGGCCGCCTACGAGCAGTACTTC
cdr3_aa: CASSLGQGAAYEQYF

j_call: TRBJ2-3
v_call: TRBV28
clone_size: many
d_call: -
cdr3_nt: TGTGCCAGCAGTCCGCTAACCCCTAGCGCAGATACGCAGTATTTT
cdr3_aa: CASSPLTPSADTQYF

j_call: TRBJ1-5
v_call: TRBV7-8
clone_size: -
d_call: -
cdr3_nt: TGTGCCAGCAGCTCAGACGTTGCGGATCAGCCCCAGCATTTT
cdr3_aa: CASSSDVADQPQHF

j_call: TRBJ2-5
v_call: TRBV20-1
clone_size: many
d_call: TRBD2
cdr3_nt: TGCAGTGCTCCGCTTAGCGGGGGGGCCGCTGAGACCCAGTACTTC
cdr3_aa: CSAPLSGGAAETQYF

j_call: TRBJ2-5
v_call: TRBV24-1
clone_size: -
d_call: -
cdr3_nt: TGTGCCACCAGTGCGAGAGGGCCCGGGGTGACCCAGTACTTC
cdr3_aa: CATSARGPGVTQYF

j_call: TRBJ2-2
v_call: TRBV4-1
clone_size: -
d_call: -
cdr3_nt: TGCGCCAGCAGCCAATGGGACGGGAACACCGGGGAGCTGTTTTTT
cdr3_aa: CASSQWDGNTGELFF

j_call: TRBJ1-1
v_call: TRBV2
clone_size: many
d_call: -
cdr3_nt: TGTGCCAGCAGTGTCCATCTCGGGAACACTGAAGCTTTCTTT
cdr3_aa: CASSVHLGNTEAFF

j_call: TRBJ2-4
v_call: TRBV12-3/TRBV12-4
clone_size: many
d_call: TRBD1
cdr3_nt: TGTGCCAGCAGTGAGCAGGACAGGGGCACCGGGGACATTCAGTACTTC
cdr3_aa: CASSEQDRGTGDIQYF

j_call: TRBJ2-1
v_call: TRBV5-1
clone_size: many
d_call: -
cdr3_nt: TGCGCCAGCAGCTTGGTGCTGGGCCTCCGAGAGCAGTTCTTC
cdr3_aa: CASSLVLGLREQFF

j_call: TRBJ1-4
v_call: TRBV28
clone_size: many
d_call: -
cdr3_nt: TGTGCCAGCAGGACCGCCCTCCGGGACATCTGGGCCACTAATGAAAAACTGTTTTTT
cdr3_aa: CASRTALRDIWATNEKLFF

j_call: TRBJ1-4
v_call: TRBV6-2/TRBV6-3
clone_size: -
d_call: -
cdr3_nt: TGTGCCAGCACCCACAGGGTTTCTAATGAAAAACTGTTTTTT
cdr3_aa: CASTHRVSNEKLFF

j_call: TRBJ2-1
v_call: TRBV7-9
clone_size: -
d_call: -
cdr3_nt: TGTGCCAGCAGCTTTACAGGGGGGGCCCAGTTCTTC
cdr3_aa: CASSFTGGAQFF

j_call: TRBJ2-7
v_call: TRBV7-9
clone_size: few
d_call: -
cdr3_nt: TGTGCCAGCAGCTTAAGGACCGTCTCCTACGAGCAGTACTTC
cdr3_aa: CASSLRTVSYEQYF

j_call: TRBJ2-2
v_call: TRBV3-1
clone_size: few
d_call: TRBD2
cdr3_nt: TGTGCCAGCAGCCAAGAAGTCGATAGCGGGGGGGCCCGGGCCGGGGAGCTGTTTTTT
cdr3_aa: CASSQEVDSGGARAGELFF

j_call: TRBJ2-1
v_call: TRBV5-1
clone_size: many
d_call: TRBD2
cdr3_nt: TGCGCCAGCAGCTTGGTGGGTATGACTAGCGGGAGGAATGAGCAGTTCTTC
cdr3_aa: CASSLVGMTSGRNEQFF

j_call: TRBJ1-4
v_call: TRBV7-6
clone_size: few
d_call: -
cdr3_nt: TGTGCCAGCAGCGCAGGCAGGGCTCTGAGAGAAAAACTGTTTTTT
cdr3_aa: CASSAGRALREKLFF

j_call: TRBJ2-3
v_call: TRBV6-5
clone_size: -
d_call: -
cdr3_nt: TGTGCCAGCAGTTACTCCGATTTACCTAGCACAGATACGCAGTATTTT
cdr3_aa: CASSYSDLPSTDTQYF

j_call: TRBJ2-7
v_call: TRBV7-9
clone_size: -
d_call: -
cdr3_nt: TGTGCCAGCAGCTTAGGGGGGGGGGCCCTGTACGAGCAGTACTTC
cdr3_aa: CASSLGGGALYEQYF

j_call: TRBJ2-4
v_call: TRBV6-1
clone_size: many
d_call: -
cdr3_nt: TGTGCCAGCAGTGAAGCGGGAGGACAGGCAAACATTCAGTACTTC
cdr3_aa: CASSEAGGQANIQYF

j_call: TRBJ1-2
v_call: TRBV20-1
clone_size: -
d_call: TRBD1
cdr3_nt: TGCAGTGCTTCAGGACAGGGCGGTGGCTACACCTTC
cdr3_aa: CSASGQGGGYTF

j_call: TRBJ2-5
v_call: TRBV5-5
clone_size: many
d_call: TRBD1
cdr3_nt: TGTGCCAGCAGCGTAGGACAGGGTACCCAAGAGACCCAGTACTTC
cdr3_aa: CASSVGQGTQETQYF

j_call: TRBJ1-2
v_call: TRBV24-1
clone_size: few
d_call: -
cdr3_nt: TGTGCCACCAGCGACGGGCCCCTAAGCTACACCTTC
cdr3_aa: CATSDGPLSYTF

j_call: TRBJ1-3
v_call: TRBV11-2
clone_size: -
d_call: -
cdr3_nt: TGTGCCAGCAGCTTAGAAGGGTTCTCTGGAAACACCATATATTTT
cdr3_aa: CASSLEGFSGNTIYF

j_call: TRBJ2-1
v_call: TRBV2
clone_size: -
d_call: -
cdr3_nt: TGTGCCAGCAGCGCCCACCGGGACAACAATGAGCAGTTCTTC
cdr3_aa: CASSAHRDNNEQFF

j_call: TRBJ2-6
v_call: TRBV6-4
clone_size: few
d_call: -
cdr3_nt: TGTGCCAGCAGTGGAGGGGCAGGCCCGTCTGGGGCCAACGTCCTGACTTTC
cdr3_aa: CASSGGAGPSGANVLTF

j_call: TRBJ1-1
v_call: TRBV12-5
clone_size: many
d_call: -
cdr3_nt: TGTGCTAGTGGTTTGGAAAGGGCCGGGCCCACTGAAGCTTTCTTT
cdr3_aa: CASGLERAGPTEAFF

j_call: TRBJ2-5
v_call: TRBV3-1
clone_size: few
d_call: TRBD1
cdr3_nt: TGTGCCAGCAGCAACCCGGACAGGGACCAAGAGACCCAGTACTTC
cdr3_aa: CASSNPDRDQETQYF

j_call: TRBJ1-5
v_call: TRBV20-1
clone_size: many
d_call: -
cdr3_nt: TGCAGTGCTACCCCAGGGGAGAGCAATCAGCCCCAGCATTTT
cdr3_aa: CSATPGESNQPQHF

j_call: TRBJ2-7
v_call: TRBV5-1
clone_size: -
d_call: -
cdr3_nt: TGTGCCAGCAGCCCCGTCCCAACTCCGGGGGCCTACGAGCAGTACTTC
cdr3_aa: CASSPVPTPGAYEQYF

j_call: TRBJ1-1
v_call: TRBV6-1
clone_size: few
d_call: -
cdr3_nt: TGTGCCAGCATCGGGGAGGACACTGAAGCTTTCTTT
cdr3_aa: CASIGEDTEAFF

j_call: TRBJ2-7
v_call: TRBV11-2
clone_size: many
d_call: -
cdr3_nt: TGTGCCAGCAGCTTTCCGGGGGCGGGGGTCCCCGAGCAGTACTTC
cdr3_aa: CASSFPGAGVPEQYF

j_call: TRBJ1-3
v_call: TRBV6-1
clone_size: few
d_call: -
cdr3_nt: TGTGCCAGCAGTGAAACGCACTTTGGAAACACCATATATTTT
cdr3_aa: CASSETHFGNTIYF

j_call: TRBJ1-1
v_call: TRBV4-1
clone_size: -
d_call: -
cdr3_nt: TGCGCCAGCAGCCCGGGCCCCCTTCGAGGCACTGAAGCTTTCTTT
cdr3_aa: CASSPGPLRGTEAFF

j_call: TRBJ1-5
v_call: TRBV24-1
clone_size: few
d_call: -
cdr3_nt: TGTGCCACCAGTGTGAGCAATCAGCCCCAGCATTTT
cdr3_aa: CATSVSNQPQHF

j_call: TRBJ2-1
v_call: TRBV15
clone_size: -
d_call: -
cdr3_nt: TGTGCCACCAGCAGAGATCGGTTATGGTCCAATGAGCAGTTCTTC
cdr3_aa: CATSRDRLWSNEQFF

j_call: TRBJ2-7
v_call: TRBV27
clone_size: -
d_call: TRBD1
cdr3_nt: TGTGCCAGCAGTTTATTTCTGGGACAGGGTGCCGAGCAGTACTTC
cdr3_aa: CASSLFLGQGAEQYF

j_call: TRBJ1-3
v_call: TRBV7-3
clone_size: few
d_call: -
cdr3_nt: TGTGCCAGCAGCTTAAGGGGGAGGTCTGGAAACACCATATATTTT
cdr3_aa: CASSLRGRSGNTIYF

j_call: TRBJ1-1
v_call: TRBV10-1
clone_size: -
d_call: -
cdr3_nt: TGCGCCAGTTCCCTTCCGAGACAGCCTAACACTGAAGCTTTCTTT
cdr3_aa: CASSLPRQPNTEAFF